The source of this T cell receptor beta chain is a study of T cells after yellow fever vaccination. Regarding the study as a whole: Abundant clonotypes (contaminants from the bulk population) could be present in FACS-sorted repertoires.

Making TCR cDNA involved 5'RACE template switching, which added UMIs and a universal primer site. TCRdb used MiXCR to reprocess the 5' RACE reads, holding one entry per CDR3 protein. The table has about 52,000 distinct CDR3 sequences, about 6.6% seen once. The CDR3 is 20 residues long. V lost 2 bases, J lost 4 bases, and 17 bases stayed unmatched. Looked up from germline, CDR1 is MNHEY and CDR2 is SMNVEV (reference sequence). Sequencing was performed on CD8+ T cells not binding an NS4B(214-222) dextramer, sorted from PBMCs, taken around 45 days after the first yellow fever vaccination. This clonotype originated in a man aged 18 to 29 who received the YFV17D yellow fever vaccine. This rearrangement joins TRBV27 to TRBJ2-1; TRBD2 matches at 10 bases. The CDR3 here is CASSLDNERGGSRRYNEQFF. The CDR3 DNA reads as TGTGCCAGCAGTTTAGATAATGAGCGGGGGGGCTCACGTCGGTACAATGAGCAGTTCTTC.